This T cell receptor beta chain was identified in a study of shared clonotypes between healthy human individuals. Findings and limits, study-wide: Naive subsets, compared against memory subsets, generally had larger estimated richness values. Generation probability values for non-shared clonotypes were lower than those for clonotypes shared by all four donors.

Looked up from germline, CDR1 is SGHTA and CDR2 is FQGTGA. V dropped 5 bases and J dropped 2 bases, with 10 bases sitting between them. The CDR3 contains 13 residues. How the authors handled the data: ImmunoSEQ sequences covered only the junction and lacked quality scores; filtering therefore differed. Profiling relied on immunoSEQ multiplex PCR, and the TCRdb table lists in-frame clones only, not all of them. The V and J calls and clone size are taken from that table; D and trimming were inferred from the DNA. Among around 2.5 million clones listed, approximately 94% were seen once. This clone showed up just once. Its matching antigen is unknown. In the CD4+ fraction, cells were divided into CD45RA+ naive and CD45RA-negative memory subsets.

The receptor comes from a man aged 18 to 29 in good health. Some clones in this sample may be carry-over from other donors' samples. The sequenced material came from naive CD4+ T cells from PBMCs. Subset given: CD45RA+ positively selected. The rearrangement uses TRBV7-3 and TRBJ2-7; weak D call: TRBD1 (5 bases). This CDR3 reads CASSVDRAYEQYF. The CDR3 DNA reads TGTGCCAGCAGCGTCGACAGAGCCTACGAGCAGTACTTC. Together with reference TRBV7-3 and TRBJ2-7, the CDR3 gives the full variable domain: GAGVSQTPSNKVTEKGKYVELRCDPISGHTALYWYRQSLGQGPEFLIYFQGTGAADDSGLPNDRFFAVRPEGSVSTLKIQRTERGDSAVYLCASSVDRAYEQYFGPGTRLTVT.